This T cell receptor (beta chain) was recovered during a study of OX40 agonist ivuxolimab in advanced cancers. Study-level background: People who had prior anti-PD-1, anti-PD-L1 or anti-CTLA-4 therapy could take part, and around 40% had some. General study findings and limits: At 0.1 to 3.0 mg/kg and by week 6, CD4+ and CD8+ T cells in the blood had expanded clonally.

With respect to this clone: Its antigen is not known.

Clones were sequenced by immunoSEQ multiplex PCR, and TCRdb holds only the in-frame ones, with some missing. The table lists tens of thousands of clones, nearly 95% of them singletons, with just under 25% in the top ten. CDR1 and CDR2 from the germline V gene are LNHDA and SQIVND (reference sequence). J gave up 5 bases and V 6 bases, and 15 bases lay outside the gene matches. The CDR3 spans 18 residues. Sequencing used CD4+ or CD8+ T cells sorted from blood, obtained in a trial of the OX40 agonist ivuxolimab. This TCR derives from an adult with an advanced solid tumor such as melanoma, head and neck, liver or kidney cancer. The chain links TRBV19 to TRBJ2-3, with TRBD2 matching over 12 bases. The CDR3 DNA sequence: TGTGCCAGTAGGTTCGGGCTAGCGGGAGGGCCTAGTGGAGATACGCAGTATTTT. This encodes CASRFGLAGGPSGDTQYF.